The 29 T cell receptor beta chains below all came from one sample that was sequenced in a study of cytomegalovirus exposure and HLA in healthy donors. TCRdb's copy holds only in-frame clones and misses some; the assay was immunoSEQ multiplex PCR. The repertoire holds some 290,000 clones, with over 75% as singletons. The material sequenced was PBMCs. Every receptor here comes from a man aged 30-40 years in good health and CMV-seronegative.

The chain links TRBV6-5 to TRBJ2-7; 11 bases line up with TRBD2. V lost 7 bases, J lost 4 bases, and 6 bases stayed unmatched. Germline CDR1 reads MNHEY; CDR2 reads SVGAGI. The CDR3 runs to 14 residues. CDR3 amino acids: CASTNSGGAYEQYF. CDR3 nucleotides: TGTGCCAGCACGAATAGCGGGGGGGCTTACGAGCAGTACTTC.

The chain is built from TRBV13 and TRBJ2-5, with TRBD1 matching over 11 bases. CDR1 is PRHDT and CDR2 is FYEKMQ in the germline V gene (reference sequence). The CDR3 runs to 18 residues. J lost 2 bases, V lost 4 bases, and 12 bases had no gene match. The CDR3 DNA is TGTGCCAGCAGCTCAATCGGGACAGGGGGTCTCCCACAAGAGACCCAGTACTTC. Its translation is CASSSIGTGGLPQETQYF.

This CDR3 reads CASSPSEVNTQYF. The CDR3, as DNA: TGTGCCAGCAGCCCCTCTGAGGTAAATACGCAGTATTTT. V is TRBV7-9 and J is TRBJ2-3; D not certain. The CDR3 covers 13 residues. The germline V gene has CDR1 SEHNR and CDR2 FQNEAQ (reference sequence). V lost 5 bases to trimming and J lost 7 bases, with 13 bases between them. Complete variable domain (other parts from reference TRBV7-9 and TRBJ2-3): DTGVSQNPRHKITKRGQNVTFRCDPISEHNRLYWYRQTLGQGPEFLTYFQNEAQLEKSRLLSDRFSAERPKGSFSTLEIQRTEQGDSAMYLCASSPSEVNTQYFGPGTRLTVL.

The chain combines TRBV5-4 with TRBJ2-7, with unresolved D. Trimming took off 2 bases at V and 7 bases at J, with 10 bases between the two ends. The CDR3 is 12 amino acids. CDR1 and CDR2 (germline): SGHNT, YYREEE (reference sequence). CDR3 loop: CASSFGRIEQYF. As DNA, the CDR3 is TGTGCCAGCAGCTTCGGCAGGATTGAGCAGTACTTC.

This rearrangement joins TRBV9 to TRBJ2-5, with TRBD2 as a possible D gene (5 bases). CDR3 length equals 15 residues. Germline V CDR1 and CDR2: SGDLS, YYNGEE. Trimming stripped 3 bases from V and 5 bases from J, with 17 bases between. The CDR3: CASSEDGAARETQYF. DNA of the CDR3: TGTGCCAGCAGCGAGGACGGAGCGGCTCGGGAGACCCAGTACTTC.

The V gene is TRBV7-6, the J gene TRBJ2-7; 15 bases are a match to TRBD2. This CDR3 has 17 amino acids. In germline, CDR1 is SGHVS, CDR2 FNYEAQ. Losses at the gene ends were 5 bases for V and 4 bases for J; bases not matched to a gene: 9. CDR3 loop: CASSKGLAGGKMYEQYF. As DNA, the CDR3 is TGTGCCAGCAGCAAAGGACTAGCGGGGGGGAAAATGTACGAGCAGTACTTC.

The J gene is TRBJ1-3, the V gene TRBV18; 10 bases match TRBD1. Germline CDR1 KGHSH, CDR2 LQKENI. With V trimmed by 6 bases and J by 0 bases, 8 bases remained unmatched. CDR3 length: 17 residues. This CDR3 is CASSMGQGKNSGNTIYF. As DNA, the CDR3 is TGTGCCAGCTCGATGGGACAGGGGAAGAACTCTGGAAACACCATATATTTT.

The chain is built from TRBV7-6 and TRBJ2-3, with D tentatively TRBD2 (7 bases). This CDR3 spans 17 amino acids. V gave up 1 base and J gave up 2 bases, with 16 bases separating them. Germline V gene sequence: CDR1 SGHVS, CDR2 FNYEAQ. CDR3 DNA sequence: TGTGCCAGCAGCTTAGGGAGTGCGGGGGCGGTCACAGATACGCAGTATTTT. Translating gives CASSLGSAGAVTDTQYF. Full variable domain (rest looked up from reference TRBV7-6 and TRBJ2-3): GAGVSQSPRYKVTKRGQDVALRCDPISGHVSLYWYRQALGQGPEFLTYFNYEAQQDKSGLPNDRFSAERPEGSISTLTIQRTEQRDSAMYRCASSLGSAGAVTDTQYFGPGTRLTVL.

The V call is TRBV7-9, the J call TRBJ2-2, with D possibly TRBD2 on 5 matching bases. Trimming removed 5 bases at V and 7 bases at J, with 11 bases between. Germline V gene sequence: CDR1 SEHNR, CDR2 FQNEAQ (reference sequence). This CDR3 region has 13 residues. The CDR3 region is CASSPVASGELFF. Here the CDR3 DNA reads TGTGCCAGCAGCCCGGTAGCGAGCGGGGAGCTGTTTTTT.

This clone was observed a handful of times. DNA for the CDR3: TGTGCCAGCACCGTAGACAGGCTAAGCAGCTATGGCTACACCTTC. Translated: CASTVDRLSSYGYTF. V and J are TRBV2 and TRBJ1-2; weak D call: TRBD1 (6 bases). The CDR3 loop spans 15 amino acids. The ends were cut back, 7 bases at V and 4 bases at J, with 19 bases in the middle. Germline-derived CDR1 and CDR2 are SNHLY and FYNNEI.

The chain recombines TRBV6-5 with TRBJ1-6; D ambiguous. The CDR3 runs 13 residues. Between the trimmed V and J ends, which lost 6 bases and 8 bases, there was a span of 11 bases. In germline, CDR1 is MNHEY, CDR2 SVGAGI. The CDR3 loop is CASSSGLHSPLHF. CDR3 sequence (DNA): TGTGCCAGCAGCTCGGGGTTGCATTCACCCCTCCACTTT.

This chain joins TRBV5-1 and TRBJ1-2, with 11 nucleotides matching TRBD1. With 4 bases clipped from V and 7 bases from J, the junction kept 6 bases outside the gene matches. Per germline, CDR1 SGHRS and CDR2 YFSETQ. The CDR3 has 14 residues. The DNA of the CDR3 is TGCGCCAGCAGCGAGCCGGGACAGGGGGGTGGCTACACCTTC. It yields the protein CASSEPGQGGGYTF.

V usage is TRBV5-6 and J usage is TRBJ1-6, with 9 nucleotides matching TRBD1. This CDR3 has 14 residues. V lost 6 bases to trimming and J lost 7 bases; unmatched junction nucleotides: 5. The germline V gene encodes CDR1 SGHDT and CDR2 YYEEEE. The CDR3 loop is CASTIQGANSPLHF. CDR3 DNA: TGTGCCAGCACCATACAGGGGGCGAATTCACCCCTCCACTTT.

The CDR3, as DNA: TGTGCCAGCAGCTTGCCGGGGGGGTTTGAGACCCAGTACTTC. Protein product: CASSLPGGFETQYF. The rearrangement joins TRBV5-4 to TRBJ2-5; 8 bases line up with TRBD2. With V trimmed by 1 base and J by 5 bases, 4 bases remained unmatched. This CDR3 comprises 14 residues. In germline, CDR1 is SGHNT, CDR2 YYREEE (reference sequence).

The V and J genes are TRBV18 and TRBJ1-4; D not certain. The CDR3 length is 18 residues. V lost 5 bases to trimming and J lost 2 bases, with 21 bases between them. Germline V gene sequence: CDR1 KGHSH, CDR2 LQKENI. The CDR3: CASSSTGLGGSTNEKLFF. The CDR3, as DNA: TGTGCCAGCTCATCAACCGGATTGGGAGGATCGACTAATGAAAAACTGTTTTTT.

This sequence joins TRBV4-1 and TRBJ1-1; the D is unclear. CDR1 is MGHRA, CDR2 YSYEKL, per germline. The CDR3 is 14 residues long. V was trimmed by 1 base and J by 1 base, leaving 7 bases between them. The CDR3 DNA is TGCGCCAGCAGCCAAGTCACGGGGAACACTGAAGCTTTCTTT. It yields the protein CASSQVTGNTEAFF.

The chain links TRBV6-6 to TRBJ2-1, with 8 bases aligning to TRBD2. Trimming cost V 5 bases and J 4 bases; bases outside gene matches: 7. The germline V gene encodes CDR1 MNHNY and CDR2 SVGAGI (reference sequence). The CDR3 covers 15 residues. This chain's CDR3 is CASSPGGGFYNEQFF. The CDR3, as DNA: TGTGCCAGCAGTCCCGGGGGGGGATTTTACAATGAGCAGTTCTTC.

The chain is built from TRBV5-8 and TRBJ1-4; perhaps TRBD1 as D (5 bases). V was cut by 4 bases and J by 0 bases, with 13 bases left in between. CDR1 and CDR2 from the germline V gene are SGHTS and YDEGEE. The CDR3 sequence is 16 residues long. In DNA form, the CDR3 reads TGTGCCAGCAGCGCCTTGGGGCAGACAACTAATGAAAAACTGTTTTTT. Translated, it gives CASSALGQTTNEKLFF.

The chain joins TRBV5-1 to TRBJ1-2, with D perhaps matching TRBD1 (5 bases). The CDR3 sequence is 14 residues long. V dropped 0 bases and J dropped 4 bases, with 10 bases sitting between them. Germline V gene data show CDR1 as SGHRS and CDR2 as YFSETQ. As DNA, the CDR3 is TGCGCCAGCAGCTTGGGGGCAGGGCGCTATGGCTACACCTTC. Translating gives CASSLGAGRYGYTF.

The V call is TRBV4-1, the J call TRBJ2-7; possible D gene TRBD2, 6 bases. V was shortened by 0 bases and J by 5 bases, with 17 bases between the two germline ends. The CDR3 is made up of 16 amino acids. CDR1 is MGHRA, CDR2 YSYEKL, per germline. CDR3 sequence: CASSQEFRENRNEQYF. CDR3 DNA sequence: TGCGCCAGCAGCCAAGAATTCCGGGAGAATCGGAACGAGCAGTACTTC.

The chain joins TRBV23-1 to TRBJ2-4; tentative D call: TRBD2 (5 bases). TRBV23-1 is an ORF, and what it does is uncertain. This CDR3 has 14 amino acids. V was shortened by 0 bases and J by 4 bases, with 7 bases between the two germline ends. CDR3: CASSQSAGKNIQYF. DNA for the CDR3: TGCGCCAGCAGTCAATCGGCGGGTAAAAACATTCAGTACTTC.

This clone was recorded only once. Likely a read error: the CDR3 ends without its conserved phenylalanine or tryptophan. It is unclear where the CDR3 begins or ends on the DNA, so no DNA is shown, and the CDR3 is as TCRdb lists it. The V and J genes are TRBV18 and TRBJ1-1; the D call in the table, TRBD1, was not verified against the DNA. The CDR3 has 12 residues if both end residues are counted. Germline CDR1 is KGHSH and CDR2 is LQKENI. CDR3 region: CASSPGDRNGLL.

V gene TRBV14 combines with J gene TRBJ2-3; 10 bases align to TRBD1. Germline V gives CDR1 SGHDN, CDR2 FVKESK. The junction had 5 bases not matched to a gene; V was cut back by 1 base and J by 4 bases. The CDR3 length is 16 residues. The CDR3 protein is CASSQVAGQGADTQYF. CDR3 DNA sequence: TGTGCCAGCAGCCAAGTAGCCGGACAGGGGGCAGATACGCAGTATTTT. The variable domain in full, with the rest retrieved from reference TRBV14 and TRBJ2-3, is EAGVTQFPSHSVIEKGQTVTLRCDPISGHDNLYWYRRVMGKEIKFLLHFVKESKQDESGMPNNRFLAERTGGTYSTLKVQPAELEDSGVYFCASSQVAGQGADTQYFGPGTRLTVL.

The chain combines TRBV5-6 with TRBJ1-5; the D gene is possibly TRBD1 (5 bases). Germline V gives CDR1 SGHDT, CDR2 YYEEEE. Deletions cut 4 bases from V and 3 bases from J, with 17 bases between. This CDR3 is built from 16 residues. CDR3 protein: CASSPDRDLDNQPQHF. The CDR3 coding sequence is TGTGCCAGCAGCCCGGACCGGGACTTAGACAATCAGCCCCAGCATTTT.

The rearrangement links TRBV27 to TRBJ2-5; tentatively, D is TRBD2 (5 bases). V was pared by 6 bases and J by 5 bases, with 19 bases between. Germline assignment: CDR1 MNHEY and CDR2 SMNVEV (reference sequence). This CDR3 contains 15 residues. This CDR3 reads CASSLGDSGWETQYF. Written as DNA, the CDR3 is TGTGCCAGCAGCCTTGGTGACTCGGGGTGGGAGACCCAGTACTTC.

The CDR3 nucleotides are TGTGCCAGCTCCCGGACAGGGATGAATCGAGAGACCCAGTACTTC. Encoded protein: CASSRTGMNRETQYF. This chain connects TRBV18 to TRBJ2-5, with 8 bases identical to TRBD1. The length of the CDR3 is 15 residues. V gave up 6 bases and J gave up 4 bases; unmatched junction bases: 10. Germline CDR1 KGHSH, CDR2 LQKENI.

The chain uses TRBV5-4 and TRBJ1-2; 7 bases line up with TRBD1. The CDR3 is made up of 14 amino acids. The ends lost 4 bases at V and 4 bases at J; junction bases unmatched: 7. CDR1 and CDR2 from the germline V gene are SGHNT and YYREEE (reference sequence). Here the CDR3 DNA reads TGTGCCAGCAGCCCATCGACAGGGACCTATGGCTACACCTTC. Its protein product is CASSPSTGTYGYTF.

The chain recombines TRBV6-5 with TRBJ1-2; possible D gene TRBD1, 5 bases. The CDR3 totals 16 residues. In germline, CDR1 is MNHEY, CDR2 SVGAGI. V lost 0 bases and J lost 4, with 15 bases in between. DNA of the CDR3: TGTGCCAGCAGTTACTCGACGAACAGGCGGCTCTATGGCTACACCTTC. This translates into CASSYSTNRRLYGYTF.

The chain uses TRBV6-5 and TRBJ2-2, with 7 bases aligning to TRBD1. CDR1 is MNHEY and CDR2 is SVGAGI in the germline V gene. There are 15 residues in the CDR3. The V gene end was trimmed by 2 bases and the J gene end by 1 base; junction bases not matched to a gene: 1. CDR3: CASSYQGVNTGELFF. CDR3 coding DNA: TGTGCCAGCAGTTACCAGGGGGTGAACACCGGGGAGCTGTTTTTT.